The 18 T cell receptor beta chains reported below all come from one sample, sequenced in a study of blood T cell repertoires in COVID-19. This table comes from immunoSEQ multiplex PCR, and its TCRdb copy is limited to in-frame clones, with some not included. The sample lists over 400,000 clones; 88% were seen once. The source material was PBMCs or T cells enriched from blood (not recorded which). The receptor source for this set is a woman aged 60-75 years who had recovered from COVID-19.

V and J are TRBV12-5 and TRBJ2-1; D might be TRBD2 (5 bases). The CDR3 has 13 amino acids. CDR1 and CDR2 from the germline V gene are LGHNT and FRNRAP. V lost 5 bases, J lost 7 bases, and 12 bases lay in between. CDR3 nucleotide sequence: TGTGCTAGTGGTCCCCCGGGCGGGAATGAGCAGTTCTTC. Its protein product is CASGPPGGNEQFF.

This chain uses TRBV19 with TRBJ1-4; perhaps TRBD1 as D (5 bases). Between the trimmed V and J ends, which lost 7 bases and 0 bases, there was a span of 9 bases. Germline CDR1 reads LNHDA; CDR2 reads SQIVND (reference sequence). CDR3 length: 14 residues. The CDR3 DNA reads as TGTGCCAGTACGTACAGGTCAACTAATGAAAAACTGTTTTTT. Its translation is CASTYRSTNEKLFF.

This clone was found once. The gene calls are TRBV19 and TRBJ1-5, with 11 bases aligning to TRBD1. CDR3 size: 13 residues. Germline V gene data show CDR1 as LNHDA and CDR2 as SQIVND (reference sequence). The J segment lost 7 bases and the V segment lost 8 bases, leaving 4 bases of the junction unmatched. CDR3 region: CASSGTGGQPQHF. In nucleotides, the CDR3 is TGTGCCAGTTCGGGGACAGGGGGACAGCCCCAGCATTTT.

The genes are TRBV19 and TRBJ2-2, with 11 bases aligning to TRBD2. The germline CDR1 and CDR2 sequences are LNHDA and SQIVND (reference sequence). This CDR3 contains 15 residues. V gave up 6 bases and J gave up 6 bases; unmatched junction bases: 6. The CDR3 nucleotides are TGTGCCAGTAGGGTAGCGGGGGGGCCGGCCGGGGAGCTGTTTTTT. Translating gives CASRVAGGPAGELFF.

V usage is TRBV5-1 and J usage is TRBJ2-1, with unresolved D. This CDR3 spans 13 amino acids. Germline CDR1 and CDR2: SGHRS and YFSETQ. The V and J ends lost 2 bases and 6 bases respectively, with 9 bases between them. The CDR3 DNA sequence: TGCGCCAGCAGCTTCCTAGGCTCCAATGAGCAGTTCTTC. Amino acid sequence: CASSFLGSNEQFF.

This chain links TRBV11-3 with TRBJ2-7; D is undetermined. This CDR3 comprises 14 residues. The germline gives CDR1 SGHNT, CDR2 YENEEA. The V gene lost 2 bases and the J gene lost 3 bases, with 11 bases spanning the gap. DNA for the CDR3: TGTGCCAGCAGCTTAACATCTCTCCTCTACGAGCAGTACTTC. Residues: CASSLTSLLYEQYF.

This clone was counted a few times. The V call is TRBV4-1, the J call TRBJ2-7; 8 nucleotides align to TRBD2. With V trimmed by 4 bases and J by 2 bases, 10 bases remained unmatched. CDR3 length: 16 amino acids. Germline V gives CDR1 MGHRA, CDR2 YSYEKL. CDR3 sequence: CASSPSSSGGPYEQYF. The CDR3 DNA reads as TGCGCCAGCAGCCCCAGTTCCAGCGGGGGACCCTACGAGCAGTACTTC.

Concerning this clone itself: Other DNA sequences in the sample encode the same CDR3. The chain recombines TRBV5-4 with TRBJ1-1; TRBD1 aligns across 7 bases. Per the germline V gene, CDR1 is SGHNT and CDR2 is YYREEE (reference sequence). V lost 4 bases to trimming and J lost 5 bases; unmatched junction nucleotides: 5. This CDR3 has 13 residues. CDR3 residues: CASSVQGGTEAFF. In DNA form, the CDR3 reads TGTGCCAGCAGCGTCCAGGGGGGAACTGAAGCTTTCTTT.

CDR3: CASSNDRVGNSPLHF. CDR3 bases: TGTGCCAGTAGTAACGACAGGGTTGGAAATTCACCCCTCCACTTT. The gene calls are TRBV19 and TRBJ1-6; 7 bases agree with TRBD1. The trim removed 4 bases at V and 7 bases at J, leaving 7 bases unmatched. The V gene's germline CDR1 is LNHDA and CDR2 SQIVND (reference sequence). The CDR3 consists of 15 residues.

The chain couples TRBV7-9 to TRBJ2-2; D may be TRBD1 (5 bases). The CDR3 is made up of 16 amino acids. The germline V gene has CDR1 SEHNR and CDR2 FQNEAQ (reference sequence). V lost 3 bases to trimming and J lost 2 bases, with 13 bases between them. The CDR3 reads CASSFLTVPNTGELFF. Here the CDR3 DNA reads TGTGCCAGCAGCTTTTTGACAGTACCCAACACCGGGGAGCTGTTTTTT.

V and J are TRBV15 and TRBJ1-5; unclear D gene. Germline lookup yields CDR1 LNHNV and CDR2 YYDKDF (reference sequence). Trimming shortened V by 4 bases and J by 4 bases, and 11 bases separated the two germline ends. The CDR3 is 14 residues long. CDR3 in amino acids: CATSNGGGNQPQHF. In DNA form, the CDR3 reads TGTGCCACCAGCAATGGCGGAGGGAATCAGCCCCAGCATTTT.

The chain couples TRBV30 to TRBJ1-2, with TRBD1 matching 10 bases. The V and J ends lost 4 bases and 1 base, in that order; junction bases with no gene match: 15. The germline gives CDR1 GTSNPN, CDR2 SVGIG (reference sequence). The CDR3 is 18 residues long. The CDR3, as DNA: TGTGCCTGGACCACCACGGGGGACAGGGGAGGGTTTAACTATGGCTACACCTTC. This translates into CAWTTTGDRGGFNYGYTF.

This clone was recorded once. The chain's CDR3 is CATSDSGTGDVYGYTF. Here the CDR3 DNA reads TGTGCCACCAGTGATTCCGGGACAGGGGATGTCTATGGCTACACCTTC. The rearrangement joins TRBV24-1 to TRBJ1-2; 10 bases agree with TRBD1. This CDR3 comprises 16 residues. Unmatched junction bases numbered 6, after V lost 2 bases and J lost 4 bases. Looked up from germline, CDR1 is KGHDR and CDR2 is SFDVKD.

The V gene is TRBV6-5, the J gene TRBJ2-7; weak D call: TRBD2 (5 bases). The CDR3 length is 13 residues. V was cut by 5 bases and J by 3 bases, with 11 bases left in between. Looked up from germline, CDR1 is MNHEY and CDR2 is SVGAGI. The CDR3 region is CASSTIASYEQYV. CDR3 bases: TGTGCCAGCAGTACCATAGCGAGCTACGAGCAGTACGTC.

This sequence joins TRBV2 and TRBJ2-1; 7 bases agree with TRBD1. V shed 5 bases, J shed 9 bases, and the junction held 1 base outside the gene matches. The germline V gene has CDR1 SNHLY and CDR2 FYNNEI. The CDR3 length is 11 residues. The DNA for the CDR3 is TGTGCCAGCAGTACAGGGGTTGAGCAGTTCTTC. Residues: CASSTGVEQFF.

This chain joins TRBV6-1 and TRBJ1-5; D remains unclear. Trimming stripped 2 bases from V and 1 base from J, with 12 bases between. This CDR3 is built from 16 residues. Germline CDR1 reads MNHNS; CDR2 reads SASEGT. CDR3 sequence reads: CASSENLWQSNQPQHF. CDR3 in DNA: TGTGCCAGCAGTGAAAATCTGTGGCAGAGCAATCAGCCCCAGCATTTT.

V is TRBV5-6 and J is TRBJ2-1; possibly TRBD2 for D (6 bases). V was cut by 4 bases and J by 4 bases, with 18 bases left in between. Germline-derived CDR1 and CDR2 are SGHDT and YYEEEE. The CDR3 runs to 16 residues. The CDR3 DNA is TGTGCCAGCAGCCCGGGGAAGGGGAGGTTGTACAATGAGCAGTTCTTC. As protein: CASSPGKGRLYNEQFF. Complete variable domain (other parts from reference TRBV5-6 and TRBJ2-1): DAGVTQSPTHLIKTRGQQVTLRCSPKSGHDTVSWYQQALGQGPQFIFQYYEEEERQRGNFPDRFSGHQFPNYSSELNVNALLLGDSALYLCASSPGKGRLYNEQFFGPGTRLTVL.

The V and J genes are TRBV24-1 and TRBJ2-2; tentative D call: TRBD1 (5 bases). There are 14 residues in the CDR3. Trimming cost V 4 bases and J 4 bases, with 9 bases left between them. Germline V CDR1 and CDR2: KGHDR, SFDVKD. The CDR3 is CATSEGARTGELFF. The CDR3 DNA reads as TGTGCCACCAGTGAAGGGGCTCGCACCGGGGAGCTGTTTTTT.